The T cell receptor (beta chain) described here comes from a study of T-cell reconstitution after alpha-beta-depleted transplantation in children. Findings and limits, study-wide: T-cell counts and diversity were attributed mostly to newly produced T cells one year after transplant. Surviving recipient T cells and thymic progenitors underlay high day-60 TCRbeta diversity in some patients. Approximately two months post-transplant, alpha-beta T cells reportedly originated from several hundred expanded graft clones.

CDR3 length: 16 amino acids. The V gene lost 10 bases and the J gene lost 0 bases, with 19 bases spanning the gap. The sample holds a few counts of this clonotype. Its specificity is not known. It was with unique molecular identifiers that the TCRbeta library was prepared. TCRdb itself ran the PCR reads through MiXCR, one entry per CDR3 protein. This table has about 870,000 distinct CDR3 sequences, about 16% appearing once. The sequence came from a male patient under 18 who had a stem cell transplant for acute lymphoblastic leukemia, so the T cells may come from the graft donor. The chain links TRBV12-3 or TRBV12-4 to TRBJ1-3; no definite D call. The sequencing used PBMCs, mostly from graft donor cells, collected 360 days after TCRalphabeta/CD19-depleted stem cell transplant. The chain's CDR3 is CAIDHPSGSSGNTIYF. CDR3 nucleotides: TGTGCCATCGACCACCCGAGCGGCTCCTCTGGAAACACCATATATTTT.